This is a list of T cell receptor beta chains from one sample in a study of shared clonotypes between healthy human individuals. TCRdb's copy holds only in-frame clones and misses some; the assay was immunoSEQ multiplex PCR. The sample includes fewer than 3 million clones, 85% to 95% of them seen just once. Sequenced: naive CD4+ T cells from PBMCs. These receptors came from a young man in good health. Some clones in this sample may be carry-over from other donors' samples. Both conserved end residues are part of each CDR3. The D gene is left open where the match is weak.

V	D	J	DNA	CDR3
TRBV15	.	TRBJ2-5	TGTGCCACCAGCAGAGATTCCCGAGAGACCCAGTACTTC	CATSRDSRETQYF
TRBV21-1	.	TRBJ2-3	TGTGCCAGCAGCGCCCAAACAGGGGGCATCGCAGATACGCAGTATTTT	CASSAQTGGIADTQYF
TRBV7-9	TRBD2	TRBJ2-6	TGTGTCTGGGCTAGCGGGAGCCCTGGGGCCAACGTCCTGACTTTC	CVWASGSPGANVLTF
TRBV28	.	TRBJ1-1	TGTGCCATCCAAACCATTTCCCCCATTGAAGCTTTCTTT	CAIQTISPIEAFF
TRBV7-2	TRBD1	TRBJ2-7	TGTGCCAGCAGCTCCATCGACAGGGCATACGAGCAGTACTTC	CASSSIDRAYEQYF
TRBV4-1	.	TRBJ2-2	TGCGCCAGCAGCCAGGGCGGACGGAAGAACACCGGGGAGCTGTTTTTT	CASSQGGRKNTGELFF
TRBV7-3	.	TRBJ2-7	TGTGCCAGCAGCAGCACGGCGGGGTCCTACGAGCAGTACTTC	CASSSTAGSYEQYF
TRBV4-3	.	TRBJ1-1	TGCGCCAGCAGCCACCGGGGGGGCGTAAAGACTGAAGCTTTCTTT	CASSHRGGVKTEAFF
TRBV30	TRBD1	TRBJ1-4	TGTGCCTGGAGTCCACAGGGGGCTAAAGAAAAACTGTTTTTT	CAWSPQGAKEKLFF
TRBV7-9	TRBD1	TRBJ1-3	TGTGCCAGCAGACAGGGGAGTGGAAACACCATATATTTT	CASRQGSGNTIYF
TRBV5-1	.	TRBJ2-6	TGCGCCAGCAGCGTACAGGACTCTGGGGCCAACGTCCTGACTTTC	CASSVQDSGANVLTF
TRBV6-6	.	TRBJ2-3	TGTGCCAGTACGGGCTTGGGACTGCACACAGATACGCAGTATTTT	CASTGLGLHTDTQYF
TRBV28	.	TRBJ1-1	TGTGCCAGCACCCCCCCGGTGAACACTGAAGCTTTCTTT	CASTPPVNTEAFF
TRBV5-4	.	TRBJ2-5	TGTGCCAGCAGCTCCGCCCGAGGGTTCCAAGAGACCCAGTACTTC	CASSSARGFQETQYF